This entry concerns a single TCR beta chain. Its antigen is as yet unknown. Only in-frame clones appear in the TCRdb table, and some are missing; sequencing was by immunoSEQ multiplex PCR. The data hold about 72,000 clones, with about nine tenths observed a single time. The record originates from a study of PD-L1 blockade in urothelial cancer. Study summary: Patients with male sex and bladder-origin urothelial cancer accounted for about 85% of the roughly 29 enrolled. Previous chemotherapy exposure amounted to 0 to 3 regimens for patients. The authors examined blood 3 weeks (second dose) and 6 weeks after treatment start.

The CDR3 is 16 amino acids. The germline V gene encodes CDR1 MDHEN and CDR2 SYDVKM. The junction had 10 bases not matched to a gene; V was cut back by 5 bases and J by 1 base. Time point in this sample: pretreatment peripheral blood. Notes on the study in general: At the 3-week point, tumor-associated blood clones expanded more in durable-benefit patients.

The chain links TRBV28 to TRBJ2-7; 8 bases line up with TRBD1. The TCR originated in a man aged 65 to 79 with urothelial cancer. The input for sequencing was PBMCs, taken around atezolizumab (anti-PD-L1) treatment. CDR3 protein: CASSPRTGKGSYEQYF. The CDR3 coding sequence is TGTGCCAGCAGTCCGCGGACAGGGAAAGGGTCCTACGAGCAGTACTTC.